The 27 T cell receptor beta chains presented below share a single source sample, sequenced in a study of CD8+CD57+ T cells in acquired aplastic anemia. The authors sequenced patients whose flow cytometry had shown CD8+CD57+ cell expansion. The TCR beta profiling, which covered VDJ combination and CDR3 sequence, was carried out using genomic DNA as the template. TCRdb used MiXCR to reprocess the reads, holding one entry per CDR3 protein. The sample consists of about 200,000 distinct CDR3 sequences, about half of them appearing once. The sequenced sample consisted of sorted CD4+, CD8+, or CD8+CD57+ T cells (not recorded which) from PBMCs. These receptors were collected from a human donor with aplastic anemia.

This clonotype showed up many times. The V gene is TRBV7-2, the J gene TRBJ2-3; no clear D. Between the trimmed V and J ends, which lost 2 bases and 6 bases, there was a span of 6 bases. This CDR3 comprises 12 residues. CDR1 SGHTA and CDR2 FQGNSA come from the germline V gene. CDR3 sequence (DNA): TGTGCCAGCAGCTTACTCGTGGATACGCAGTATTTT. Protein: CASSLLVDTQYF.

For the CDR3, the DNA is TGTGCCAGCAGTGCTATCGGGACACAAAGTGGGATCTATGGCTACACCTTC. It yields the protein CASSAIGTQSGIYGYTF. The chain employs TRBV2 and TRBJ1-2; D possibly corresponds to TRBD1 (6 bases). In germline, CDR1 is SNHLY, CDR2 FYNNEI. Trimming took 4 bases from V and 4 from J, leaving 22 bases between them. The CDR3 totals 17 residues.

The CDR3 coding sequence is TGTGCCAGCACTCCGACAGGACACACAGATACGCAGTATTTT. It yields the protein CASTPTGHTDTQYF. This rearrangement joins TRBV7-8 to TRBJ2-3, with D possibly matching TRBD1 (6 bases). The CDR3 is 14 residues long. V lost 7 bases and J lost 2, with 13 bases in between. Germline CDR1 and CDR2: SGHVS and FQNEAQ.

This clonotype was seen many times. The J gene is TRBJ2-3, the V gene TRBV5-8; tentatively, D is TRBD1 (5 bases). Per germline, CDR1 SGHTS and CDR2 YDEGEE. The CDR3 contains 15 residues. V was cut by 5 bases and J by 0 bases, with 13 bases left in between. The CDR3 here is CASRPDKESTDTQYF. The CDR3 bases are TGTGCCAGCAGACCGGACAAAGAGAGCACAGATACGCAGTATTTT.

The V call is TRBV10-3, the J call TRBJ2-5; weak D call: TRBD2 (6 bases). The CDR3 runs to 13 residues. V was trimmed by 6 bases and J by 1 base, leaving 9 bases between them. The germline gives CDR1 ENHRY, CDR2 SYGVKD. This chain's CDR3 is CAIRSGGQETQYF. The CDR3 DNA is TGTGCCATCAGGTCCGGGGGCCAAGAGACCCAGTACTTC.

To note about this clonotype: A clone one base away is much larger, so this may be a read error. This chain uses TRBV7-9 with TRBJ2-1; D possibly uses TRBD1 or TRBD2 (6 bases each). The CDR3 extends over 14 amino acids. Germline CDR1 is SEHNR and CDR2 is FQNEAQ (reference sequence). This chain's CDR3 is CASSSLKGGYEQFF. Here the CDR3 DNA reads TGCGCCAGCAGCTCACTAAAAGGGGGGTACGAGCAGTTCTTC.

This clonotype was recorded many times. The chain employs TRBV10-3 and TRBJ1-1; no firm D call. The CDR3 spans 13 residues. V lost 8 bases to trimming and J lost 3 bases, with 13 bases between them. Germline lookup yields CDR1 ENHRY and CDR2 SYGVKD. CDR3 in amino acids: CAIRRDRDTEAFF. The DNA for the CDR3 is TGTGCCATCCGGAGGGATCGGGACACTGAAGCTTTCTTT.

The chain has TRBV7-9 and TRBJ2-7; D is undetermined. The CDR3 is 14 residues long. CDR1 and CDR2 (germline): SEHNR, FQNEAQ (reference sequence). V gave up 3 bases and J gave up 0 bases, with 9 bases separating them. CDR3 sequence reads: CASSFDTYSYEQYF. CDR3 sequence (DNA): TGTGCCAGCAGCTTTGACACCTACTCCTACGAGCAGTACTTC. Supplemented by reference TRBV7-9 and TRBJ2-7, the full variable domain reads DTGVSQNPRHKITKRGQNVTFRCDPISEHNRLYWYRQTLGQGPEFLTYFQNEAQLEKSRLLSDRFSAERPKGSFSTLEIQRTEQGDSAMYLCASSFDTYSYEQYFGPGTRLTVT.

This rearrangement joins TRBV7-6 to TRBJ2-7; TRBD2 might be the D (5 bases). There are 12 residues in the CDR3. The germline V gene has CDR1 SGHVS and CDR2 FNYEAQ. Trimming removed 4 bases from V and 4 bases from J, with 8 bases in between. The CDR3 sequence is CASSYEGYEQYF. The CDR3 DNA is TGTGCCAGCAGCTATGAGGGTTACGAGCAGTACTTC.

This CDR3 is CSAEEPWDVNTGELFF. In DNA form, the CDR3 reads TGCAGTGCTGAAGAACCTTGGGACGTGAACACCGGGGAGCTGTTTTTT. The chain has TRBV20-1 and TRBJ2-2; tentatively, D is TRBD1 or TRBD2 (5 bases each). The V gene's germline CDR1 is DFQATT and CDR2 SNEGSKA (reference sequence). The CDR3 length is 16 residues. V lost 5 bases and J 1 base, leaving 17 bases between the germline ends.

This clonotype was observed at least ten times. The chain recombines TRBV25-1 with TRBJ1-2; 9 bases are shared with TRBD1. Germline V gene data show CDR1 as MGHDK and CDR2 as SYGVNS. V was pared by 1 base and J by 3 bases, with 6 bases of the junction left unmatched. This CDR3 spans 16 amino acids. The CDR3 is CASSEWRTGDYYGYTF. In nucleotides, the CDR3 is TGTGCCAGCAGTGAATGGAGGACAGGGGATTACTATGGCTACACCTTC.

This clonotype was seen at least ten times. The CDR3 sequence is CAIMGTGTEAFF. CDR3 DNA sequence: TGTGCCATCATGGGGACAGGAACTGAAGCTTTCTTT. V usage is TRBV10-3 and J usage is TRBJ1-1; TRBD1 agrees at 8 bases. The CDR3 is made up of 12 amino acids. Germline-derived CDR1 and CDR2 are ENHRY and SYGVKD. Trimming cost V 7 bases and J 5 bases; bases outside gene matches: 3.

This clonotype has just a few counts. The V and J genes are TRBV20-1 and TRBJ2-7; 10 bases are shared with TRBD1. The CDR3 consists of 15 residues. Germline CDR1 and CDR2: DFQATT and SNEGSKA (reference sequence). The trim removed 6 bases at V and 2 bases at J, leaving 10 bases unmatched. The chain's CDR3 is CSALNPGQGAYEQYF. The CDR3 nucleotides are TGCAGTGCCCTCAATCCTGGACAGGGGGCCTACGAGCAGTACTTC.

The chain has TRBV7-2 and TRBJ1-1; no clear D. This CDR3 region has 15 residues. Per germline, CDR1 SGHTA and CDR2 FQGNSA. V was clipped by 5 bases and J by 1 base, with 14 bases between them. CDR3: CASSQAIPPNTEAFF. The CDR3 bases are TGTGCCAGCAGCCAAGCGATTCCACCGAACACTGAAGCTTTCTTT.

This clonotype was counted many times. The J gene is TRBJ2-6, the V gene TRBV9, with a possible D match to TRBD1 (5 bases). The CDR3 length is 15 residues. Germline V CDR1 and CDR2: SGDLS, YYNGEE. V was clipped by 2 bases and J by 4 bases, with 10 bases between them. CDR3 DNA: TGTGCCAGCAGCGTCGACAGATGGGGGGCCAACGTCCTGACTTTC. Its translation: CASSVDRWGANVLTF.

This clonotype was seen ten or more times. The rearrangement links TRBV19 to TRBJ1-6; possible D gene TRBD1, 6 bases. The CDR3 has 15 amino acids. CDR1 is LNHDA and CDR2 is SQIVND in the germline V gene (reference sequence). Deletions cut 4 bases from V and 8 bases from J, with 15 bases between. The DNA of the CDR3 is TGTGCCAGTAGTACGTACAGGGCTTCGGATTCACCCCTCCACTTT. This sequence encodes CASSTYRASDSPLHF.

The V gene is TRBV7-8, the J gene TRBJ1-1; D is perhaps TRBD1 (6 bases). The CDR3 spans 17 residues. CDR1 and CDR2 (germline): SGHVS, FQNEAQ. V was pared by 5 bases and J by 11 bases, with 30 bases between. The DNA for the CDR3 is TGTGCCAGCAGCCCGAAGACAGGCCTGGATAATAGCGATGTGGCTTTCTTT. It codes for CASSPKTGLDNSDVAFF.

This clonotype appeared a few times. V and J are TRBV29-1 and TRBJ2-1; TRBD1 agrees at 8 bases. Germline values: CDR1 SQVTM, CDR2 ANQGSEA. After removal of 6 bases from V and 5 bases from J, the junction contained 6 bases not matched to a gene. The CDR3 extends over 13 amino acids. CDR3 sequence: CSVGRTGNNEQFF. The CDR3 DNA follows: TGCAGCGTAGGCCGGACAGGGAACAATGAGCAGTTCTTC.

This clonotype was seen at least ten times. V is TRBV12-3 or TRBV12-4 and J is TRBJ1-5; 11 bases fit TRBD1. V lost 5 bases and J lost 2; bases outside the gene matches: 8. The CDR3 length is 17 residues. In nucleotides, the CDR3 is TGTGCCAGCAGTAACGGACAGGGGGCTCGGGGCAATCAGCCCCAGCATTTT. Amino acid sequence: CASSNGQGARGNQPQHF.

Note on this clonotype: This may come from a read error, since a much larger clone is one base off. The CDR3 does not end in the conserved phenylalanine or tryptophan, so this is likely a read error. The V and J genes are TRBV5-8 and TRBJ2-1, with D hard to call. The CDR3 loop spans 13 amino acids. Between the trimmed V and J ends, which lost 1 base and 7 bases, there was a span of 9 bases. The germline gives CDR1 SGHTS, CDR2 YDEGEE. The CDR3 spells CASSLNLGNEQFS. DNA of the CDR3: TGTGCCAGCAGCTTGAATCTAGGGAATGAGCAGTTCTCC.

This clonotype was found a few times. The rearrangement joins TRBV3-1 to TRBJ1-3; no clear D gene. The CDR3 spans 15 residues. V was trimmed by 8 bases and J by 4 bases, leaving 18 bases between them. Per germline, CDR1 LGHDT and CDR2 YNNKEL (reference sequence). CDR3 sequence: CASSTWGKSGNTIYF. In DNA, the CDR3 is TGTGCCAGCTCAACCTGGGGAAAATCAGGAAACACCATATATTTT.

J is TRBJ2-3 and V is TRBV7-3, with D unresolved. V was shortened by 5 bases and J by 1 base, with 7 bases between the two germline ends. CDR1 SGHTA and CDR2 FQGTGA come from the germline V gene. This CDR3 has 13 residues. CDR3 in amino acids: CASSPWGTDTQYF. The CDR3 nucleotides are TGTGCCAGCAGCCCCTGGGGCACAGATACGCAGTATTTT. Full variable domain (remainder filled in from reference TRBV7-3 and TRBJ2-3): GAGVSQTPSNKVTEKGKYVELRCDPISGHTALYWYRQSLGQGPEFLIYFQGTGAADDSGLPNDRFFAVRPEGSVSTLKIQRTERGDSAVYLCASSPWGTDTQYFGPGTRLTVL.

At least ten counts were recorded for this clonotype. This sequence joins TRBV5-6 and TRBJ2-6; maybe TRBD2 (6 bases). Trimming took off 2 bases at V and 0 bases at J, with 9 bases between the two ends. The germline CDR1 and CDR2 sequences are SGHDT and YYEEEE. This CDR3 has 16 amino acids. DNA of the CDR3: TGTGCCAGCAGCTTCGGGGGATTCTCTGGGGCCAACGTCCTGACTTTC. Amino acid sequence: CASSFGGFSGANVLTF.

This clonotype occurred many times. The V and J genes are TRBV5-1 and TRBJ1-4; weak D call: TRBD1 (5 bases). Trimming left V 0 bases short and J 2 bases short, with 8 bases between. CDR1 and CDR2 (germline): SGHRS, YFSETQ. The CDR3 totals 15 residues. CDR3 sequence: CASSLAQGTNEKLFF. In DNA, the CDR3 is TGCGCCAGCAGCTTGGCCCAGGGTACTAATGAAAAACTGTTTTTT.

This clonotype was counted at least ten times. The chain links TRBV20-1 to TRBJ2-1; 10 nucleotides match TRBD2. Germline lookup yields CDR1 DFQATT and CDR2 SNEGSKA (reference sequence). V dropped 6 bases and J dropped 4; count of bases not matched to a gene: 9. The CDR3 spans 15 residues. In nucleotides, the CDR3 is TGCAGTGCCCGGGGGGTAGCGGGGGGTTACAATGAGCAGTTCTTC. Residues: CSARGVAGGYNEQFF.

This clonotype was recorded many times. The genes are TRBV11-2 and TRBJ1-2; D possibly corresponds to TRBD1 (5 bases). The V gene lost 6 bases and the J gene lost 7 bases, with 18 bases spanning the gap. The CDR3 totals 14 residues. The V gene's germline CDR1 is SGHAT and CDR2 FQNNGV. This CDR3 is CASRSPGGSSGYTF. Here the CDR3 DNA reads TGTGCCAGCAGGTCACCGGGGGGGTCTAGTGGCTACACCTTC.

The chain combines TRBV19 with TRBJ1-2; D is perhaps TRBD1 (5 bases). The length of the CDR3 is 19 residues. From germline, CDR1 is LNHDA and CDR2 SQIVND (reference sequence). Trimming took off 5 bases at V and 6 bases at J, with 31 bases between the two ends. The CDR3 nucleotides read TGTGCCAGTAGTCCTCCGGGGACGGCGCTCCGAGGGGAAAAGCATGGCTACACCTTC. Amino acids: CASSPPGTALRGEKHGYTF.